This T cell receptor (beta chain) derives from a study of blood T cell repertoires in COVID-19. Study details: COVID-19 samples, acute and convalescent, were from the United States, Italy and Spain. The analysed material was cDNA or gDNA that came from T cells, B-cell-depleted T cells, or PBMCs.

In the authors' workflow: Estimation of nucleated cell counts was performed using reference gene primer amplification. The data were produced by immunoSEQ multiplex PCR, yet TCRdb's version contains in-frame clones alone and is incomplete. The V and J calls and clone size were taken over from that table, and D and trimming were inferred from the DNA. The sample lists hundreds of thousands of clones; roughly 85% were seen once. The table lists this clone with a few counts. CDR1 LNHDA and CDR2 SQIVND come from the germline V gene (reference sequence). This CDR3 comprises 16 residues. V lost 3 bases, J lost 16 bases, and 13 bases stayed unmatched.

The receptor was isolated from a woman between 18 and 29 years old who had recovered from COVID-19. The sample was peripheral blood. This chain links TRBV19 with TRBJ2-1; 15 bases line up with TRBD2. This CDR3 reads CASSIVSGTSGRPLFF. CDR3 coding DNA: TGTGCCAGTAGTATTGTCTCTGGGACTAGCGGGAGGCCTCTTTTCTTC.